What follows describes a single TCR beta chain. No antigen is known for it. The CDR3 sequence is 15 residues long. Germline V gives CDR1 LNHDA, CDR2 SQIVND (reference sequence). Trimming removed 5 bases at V and 0 bases at J, with 8 bases between. This sample was included in a study of cytomegalovirus exposure and HLA in healthy donors. Study observations and caveats: In vitro testing confirmed a few CMV-associated chains as specific for CMV antigens. Analysis was performed later, and it showed HLA-associated TCR beta chains to be more clonally expanded than equally common others. The study flagged 150 to 200 TCR beta chains as cytomegalovirus-associated.

PCR primers comprised 60 Vbeta and 13 Jbeta primers. Method: immunoSEQ multiplex PCR; TCRdb's copy keeps in-frame clones and lacks some. This sample has around 80,000 clones; about 9.4% occur once, and the top ten carry approximately 24%. This sequence was found in a man aged 55 to 69 in good health and CMV-seropositive. The V gene is TRBV19, the J gene TRBJ2-6, with unresolved D. The sequenced material came from PBMCs. The CDR3 here is CASSLQISGANVLTF. The CDR3 nucleotides read TGTGCCAGTAGTTTACAGATCTCTGGGGCCAACGTCCTGACTTTC.